This passage covers 17 T cell receptor beta chains from one sample sequenced in a study of graft-versus-host responses after intestinal transplantation. Sequenced by immunoSEQ multiplex PCR; TCRdb stores in-frame clones only, minus some. The sample includes about 130,000 clones, roughly 92% of them seen just once. Which antigens these TCRs recognize remains unknown. Sequencing used unstimulated CD4+ T cells sorted from spleen or lymph node cells, obtained before intestinal transplant. Every receptor here comes from a human donor who received an intestinal transplant.

The chain carries TRBV30 and TRBJ2-3, with D perhaps TRBD2 (7 bases). Trimming stripped 5 bases from V and 2 bases from J, with 14 bases between. This CDR3 has 14 amino acids. Germline loops: CDR1 GTSNPN, CDR2 SVGIG (reference sequence). The CDR3 DNA reads as TGTGCCTGGGGGCGGGGGCCGCTCACAGATACGCAGTATTTT. Translating it yields CAWGRGPLTDTQYF.

This rearrangement joins TRBV19 to TRBJ2-5; no clear D. Germline V CDR1 and CDR2: LNHDA, SQIVND (reference sequence). The V gene lost 3 bases and the J gene lost 4 bases, with 9 bases spanning the gap. The CDR3 covers 13 residues. CDR3 in DNA: TGTGCCAGTAGTATGAGGCTATTAGAGACCCAGTACTTC. As protein: CASSMRLLETQYF.

J is TRBJ2-7 and V is TRBV5-1, with 8 nucleotides matching TRBD2. Trimming cost V 4 bases and J 0 bases; bases outside gene matches: 3. CDR1 SGHRS and CDR2 YFSETQ come from the germline V gene. The CDR3 covers 14 residues. In nucleotides, the CDR3 is TGCGCCAGCAGCCCCGGGGGGGACTCCTACGAGCAGTACTTC. Its translation is CASSPGGDSYEQYF.

The chain uses TRBV11-2 and TRBJ1-3; TRBD1 matches at 10 bases. With V trimmed by 4 bases and J by 0 bases, 0 bases remained unmatched. The CDR3 sequence is 15 residues long. In germline, CDR1 is SGHAT, CDR2 FQNNGV. The CDR3 region is CASSWTGGSGNTIYF. CDR3 DNA sequence: TGTGCCAGCAGCTGGACAGGGGGCTCTGGAAACACCATATATTTT.

The chain is built from TRBV7-3 and TRBJ1-1; D is possibly TRBD1 (5 bases). V was cut by 5 bases and J by 8 bases, with 18 bases left in between. Germline V CDR1 and CDR2: SGHTA, FQGTGA. The CDR3 runs 14 residues. The CDR3 is CASSPTGGAKEAFF. Written as DNA, the CDR3 is TGTGCCAGCAGCCCAACCGGGGGAGCTAAAGAAGCTTTCTTT.

The chain links TRBV19 to TRBJ2-7; D assignment may be TRBD1 or TRBD2 (5 bases each). The CDR3 has 13 residues. The V and J ends lost 8 bases and 2 bases respectively, with 13 bases between them. CDR1 and CDR2 from the germline V gene are LNHDA and SQIVND (reference sequence). The CDR3 spells CASHGTETYEQYF. CDR3 bases: TGTGCCAGTCACGGGACGGAAACCTACGAGCAGTACTTC.

The chain recombines TRBV15 with TRBJ1-1; D might be TRBD1 (5 bases). Germline CDR1 LNHNV, CDR2 YYDKDF (reference sequence). The CDR3 length is 14 residues. V shed 5 bases and J shed 3 bases, with 13 bases lying between them. The CDR3 reads CATSSRAGDTEAFF. Here the CDR3 DNA reads TGTGCCACCAGCTCCAGGGCGGGGGACACTGAAGCTTTCTTT.

This clone was seen a handful of times. The J gene is TRBJ2-1, the V gene TRBV6-1, with 8 nucleotides matching TRBD2. The CDR3 covers 14 residues. J lost 15 bases, V lost 1 base, and 11 bases had no gene match. Looked up from germline, CDR1 is MNHNS and CDR2 is SASEGT. The CDR3 nucleotides are TGTGCCAGCAGTGAAGGAGGGGCGGGGGGCCCGCTGTTCTTC. Its translation is CASSEGGAGGPLFF.

The chain recombines TRBV6-1 with TRBJ1-4, with 9 bases identical to TRBD1. Germline V gene data show CDR1 as MNHNS and CDR2 as SASEGT. This CDR3 spans 13 amino acids. The junction had 4 bases not matched to a gene; V was cut back by 7 bases and J by 7 bases. The CDR3 sequence is CASMGTGTEKLFF. The CDR3 DNA sequence: TGTGCCAGCATGGGGACAGGGACTGAAAAACTGTTTTTT.

The V gene is TRBV7-9, the J gene TRBJ2-5; D uncertain. The CDR3 consists of 15 residues. V was clipped by 7 bases and J by 1 base, with 16 bases between them. Germline lookup yields CDR1 SEHNR and CDR2 FQNEAQ (reference sequence). Here the CDR3 reads CASTSDPKSQETQYF. For the CDR3, the DNA is TGTGCCAGCACCAGCGACCCGAAGTCCCAAGAGACCCAGTACTTC.

V gene TRBV7-2 combines with J gene TRBJ2-5, with D possibly being TRBD2 (5 bases). This CDR3 is built from 13 residues. Trimming pared 6 bases from V and 5 bases from J, leaving 13 bases between. Germline assignment: CDR1 SGHTA and CDR2 FQGNSA. CDR3 DNA sequence: TGTGCCAGCAGTCCTGGAGGAAGGGAGACCCAGTACTTC. Protein sequence: CASSPGGRETQYF. Together with reference TRBV7-2 and TRBJ2-5, the CDR3 gives the full variable domain: GAGVSQSPSNKVTEKGKDVELRCDPISGHTALYWYRQSLGQGLEFLIYFQGNSAPDKSGLPSDRFSAERTGGSVSTLTIQRTQQEDSAVYLCASSPGGRETQYFGPGTRLLVL.

The chain carries TRBV18 and TRBJ2-7, with TRBD1 matching 8 bases. J lost 2 bases, V lost 3 bases, and 6 bases had no gene match. Germline assignment: CDR1 KGHSH and CDR2 LQKENI. There are 15 residues in the CDR3. The DNA for the CDR3 is TGTGCCAGCTCACCCGGGCAGGGGGCCGCCTACGAGCAGTACTTC. It translates to CASSPGQGAAYEQYF. The variable domain in full, with the rest retrieved from reference TRBV18 and TRBJ2-7, is NAGVMQNPRHLVRRRGQEARLRCSPMKGHSHVYWYRQLPEEGLKFMVYLQKENIIDESGMPKERFSAEFPKEGPSILRIQQVVRGDSAAYFCASSPGQGAAYEQYFGPGTRLTVT.

This clone was found once. The chain couples TRBV5-1 to TRBJ2-1, with D tentatively TRBD2 (7 bases). Trimming removed 1 base at V and 6 bases at J, with 23 bases between. The CDR3 runs 18 residues. In germline, CDR1 is SGHRS, CDR2 YFSETQ. CDR3 residues: CASSLRWRGGPIGNEQFF. The CDR3 DNA sequence: TGCGCCAGCAGCTTGCGTTGGAGGGGGGGGCCAATTGGCAATGAGCAGTTCTTC.

The rearrangement uses TRBV18 and TRBJ1-1; D perhaps matches TRBD1 (6 bases). Deletions cut 6 bases from V and 9 bases from J, with 20 bases between. This CDR3 has 14 residues. Germline V CDR1 and CDR2: KGHSH, LQKENI. The CDR3 loop is CASSSGTQDTKAFF. CDR3 sequence (DNA): TGTGCCAGCTCGTCGGGGACACAGGACACCAAAGCTTTCTTT.

The chain carries TRBV6-6 and TRBJ2-5; D is undetermined. The CDR3 runs 13 residues. Trimming took off 7 bases at V and 3 bases at J, with 12 bases between the two ends. The V gene's germline CDR1 is MNHNY and CDR2 SVGAGI (reference sequence). CDR3 coding DNA: TGTGCCAGCAAAGACGCGAGTGAAGAGACCCAGTACTTC. It specifies CASKDASEETQYF.

The chain combines TRBV7-3 with TRBJ2-1; possibly TRBD1 for D (5 bases). Germline V lookup: CDR1 SGHTA, CDR2 FQGTGA. V was trimmed by 5 bases and J by 9 bases, leaving 20 bases between them. The CDR3 is made up of 15 amino acids. For the CDR3, the DNA is TGTGCCAGCAGCCTCGTCGACAGTCGGCGCGGTGAGCAGTTCTTC. Encoded protein: CASSLVDSRRGEQFF.

The chain's CDR3 is CASSEAMGGYQPQHF. CDR3 bases: TGTGCCAGCAGTGAAGCTATGGGGGGGTACCAGCCCCAGCATTTT. The rearrangement joins TRBV6-1 to TRBJ1-5; D might be TRBD1 (5 bases). This CDR3 is 15 amino acids long. The V and J ends lost 0 bases and 7 bases respectively, with 13 bases between them. Per the germline V gene, CDR1 is MNHNS and CDR2 is SASEGT.